This T cell receptor (beta chain) was sequenced for a study of response to subunit inactivated influenza vaccine. Overall study results and limits: The study's authors posited that every seasonal influenza vaccination enlists few new T cells.

Trimming pared 5 bases from V and 4 bases from J, leaving 11 bases between. Looked up from germline, CDR1 is MNHEY and CDR2 is SVGEGT. The CDR3 has 13 amino acids. For this clonotype: Its antigen remains unknown.

In TCRdb, the RT-PCR reads were re-called with MiXCR into one record per CDR3 protein. The top ten hold 10% to 13% of the sample, which has over 800,000 distinct CDR3 sequences, over 20% seen once. V gene TRBV6-2 or TRBV6-3 combines with J gene TRBJ1-1, with D tentatively TRBD1 (6 bases). The receptor's source is a man over 45 who received an inactivated influenza vaccine. The sequenced sample was PBMCs from blood, obtained more than 4 days after vaccination. The CDR3 DNA follows: TGTGCCAGCAGTCAGGGGCAGGTCACTGAAGCTTTCTTT. Its protein product is CASSQGQVTEAFF.